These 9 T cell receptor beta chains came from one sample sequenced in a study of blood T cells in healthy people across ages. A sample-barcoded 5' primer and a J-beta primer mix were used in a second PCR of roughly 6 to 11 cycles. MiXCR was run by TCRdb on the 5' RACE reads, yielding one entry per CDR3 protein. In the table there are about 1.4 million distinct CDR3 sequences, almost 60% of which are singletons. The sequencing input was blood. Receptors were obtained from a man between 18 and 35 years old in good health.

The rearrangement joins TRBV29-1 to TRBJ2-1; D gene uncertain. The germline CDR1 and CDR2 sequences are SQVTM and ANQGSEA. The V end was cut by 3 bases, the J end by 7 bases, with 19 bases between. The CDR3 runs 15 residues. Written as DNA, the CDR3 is TGCAGCGTTGATTTACCGCCTTCGCGAAGAAATGAGCAGTTCTTC. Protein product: CSVDLPPSRRNEQFF.

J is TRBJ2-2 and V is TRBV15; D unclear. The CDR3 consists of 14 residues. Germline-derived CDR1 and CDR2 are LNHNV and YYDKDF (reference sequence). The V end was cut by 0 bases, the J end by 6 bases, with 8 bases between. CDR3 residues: CATSRDLISGELFF. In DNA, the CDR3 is TGTGCCACCAGCAGAGATTTAATATCCGGGGAGCTGTTTTTT.

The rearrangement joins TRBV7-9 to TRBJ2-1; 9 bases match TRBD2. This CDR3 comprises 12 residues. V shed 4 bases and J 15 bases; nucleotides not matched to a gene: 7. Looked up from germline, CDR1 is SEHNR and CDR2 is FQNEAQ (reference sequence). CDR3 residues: CASSSGTSRPFF. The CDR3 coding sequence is TGTGCCAGCAGCTCTGGGACTAGCAGGCCGTTCTTC.

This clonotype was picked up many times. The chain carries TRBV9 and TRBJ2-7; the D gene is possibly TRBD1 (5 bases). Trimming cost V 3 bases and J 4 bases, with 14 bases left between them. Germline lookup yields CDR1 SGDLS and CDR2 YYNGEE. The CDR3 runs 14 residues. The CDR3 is CASSEGHFTYEQYF. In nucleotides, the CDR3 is TGTGCCAGCAGCGAAGGACATTTTACTTACGAGCAGTACTTC. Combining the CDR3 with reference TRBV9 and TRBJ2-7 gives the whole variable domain DSGVTQTPKHLITATGQRVTLRCSPRSGDLSVYWYQQSLDQGLQFLIQYYNGEERAKGNILERFSAQQFPDLHSELNLSSLELGDSALYFCASSEGHFTYEQYFGPGTRLTVT.

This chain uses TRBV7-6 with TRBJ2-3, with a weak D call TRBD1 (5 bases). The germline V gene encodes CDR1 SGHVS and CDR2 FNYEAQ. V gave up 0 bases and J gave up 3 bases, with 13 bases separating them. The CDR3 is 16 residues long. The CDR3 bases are TGTGCCAGCAGCTTAGCAATGGGCAGGGCGACAGATACGCAGTATTTT. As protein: CASSLAMGRATDTQYF.

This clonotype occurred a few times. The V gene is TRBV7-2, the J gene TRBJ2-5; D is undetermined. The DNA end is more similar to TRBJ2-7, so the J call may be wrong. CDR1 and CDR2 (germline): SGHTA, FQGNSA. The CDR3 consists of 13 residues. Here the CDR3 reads CASSVIAGYEQYF. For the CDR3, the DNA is TGTGCCAGCAGCGTAATTGCCGGGTACGAGCAGTACTTC.

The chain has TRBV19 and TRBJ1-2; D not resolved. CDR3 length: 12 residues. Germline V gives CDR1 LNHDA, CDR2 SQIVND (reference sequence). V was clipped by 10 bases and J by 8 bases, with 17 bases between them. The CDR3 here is CATRAGGRGYTF. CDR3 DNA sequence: TGTGCCACCCGAGCGGGAGGAAGGGGCTACACCTTC. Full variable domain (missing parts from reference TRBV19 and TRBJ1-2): DGGITQSPKYLFRKEGQNVTLSCEQNLNHDAMYWYRQDPGQGLRLIYYSQIVNDFQKGDIAEGYSVSREKKESFPLTVTSAQKNPTAFYLCATRAGGRGYTFGSGTRLTVV.

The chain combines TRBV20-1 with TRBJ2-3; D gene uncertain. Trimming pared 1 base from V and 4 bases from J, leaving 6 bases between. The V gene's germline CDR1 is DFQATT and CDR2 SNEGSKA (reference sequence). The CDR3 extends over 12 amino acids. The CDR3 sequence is CSARGLADTQYF. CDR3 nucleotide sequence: TGCAGTGCTAGAGGGTTAGCAGATACGCAGTATTTT.

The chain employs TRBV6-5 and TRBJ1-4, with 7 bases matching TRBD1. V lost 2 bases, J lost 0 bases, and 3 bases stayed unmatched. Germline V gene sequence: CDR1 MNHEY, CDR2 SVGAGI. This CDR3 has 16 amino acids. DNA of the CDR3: TGTGCCAGCAGTTACGATGGACAGGCAACTAATGAAAAACTGTTTTTT. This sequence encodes CASSYDGQATNEKLFF.